Shown below are 5 T cell receptor beta chains from a single sample sequenced in a study of T-cell reconstitution after alpha-beta-depleted transplantation in children. Unique molecular identifiers tagged the TCRbeta library. TCRdb ran MiXCR on the PCR reads and lists one entry per CDR3 protein. The profile shows about 98,000 distinct CDR3 sequences, about a quarter of them singletons. Specimen: PBMCs, collected before TCRalphabeta/CD19-depleted stem cell transplant. Source of these receptors: a boy younger than 10 with acute lymphoblastic leukemia, due to receive a stem cell transplant.

V usage is TRBV28 and J usage is TRBJ1-5, with TRBD1 as a possible D gene (5 bases). Germline V gene lookup returns CDR1 MDHEN and CDR2 SYDVKM. There are 13 residues in the CDR3. Trimming took off 3 bases at V and 6 bases at J, with 9 bases between the two ends. CDR3 coding DNA: TGTGCCAGCAGTTTTAGGGGTGGTCAGCCCCAGCATTTT. Translating it yields CASSFRGGQPQHF. Full variable domain (rest looked up from reference TRBV28 and TRBJ1-5): DVKVTQSSRYLVKRTGEKVFLECVQDMDHENMFWYRQDPGLGLRLIYFSYDVKMKEKGDIPEGYSVSREKKERFSLILESASTNQTSMYLCASSFRGGQPQHFGDGTRLSIL.

This clonotype came up many times. V is TRBV6-5 and J is TRBJ2-7; D is perhaps TRBD2 (6 bases). Germline loops: CDR1 MNHEY, CDR2 SVGAGI. This CDR3 is built from 15 residues. V gave up 5 bases and J gave up 3 bases, with 17 bases separating them. The chain's CDR3 is CASSRIGGKGYEQYF. For the CDR3, the DNA is TGTGCCAGCAGTCGGATCGGGGGTAAAGGCTACGAGCAGTACTTC.

The V and J genes are TRBV5-1 and TRBJ2-7; weak D call: TRBD2 (6 bases). This CDR3 has 17 amino acids. CDR1 SGHRS and CDR2 YFSETQ come from the germline V gene. Trimming left V 0 bases short and J 7 bases short, with 23 bases between. The CDR3, as DNA: TGCGCCAGCAGCTTGGGCCCCGGGTCGACGGGAGTCCCGGAGCAGTACTTC. Translating gives CASSLGPGSTGVPEQYF.

This clonotype was observed a handful of times. V and J are TRBV28 and TRBJ1-3; possible D gene TRBD1, 5 bases. Between the trimmed V and J ends, which lost 2 bases and 4 bases, there was a span of 9 bases. Germline V gene lookup returns CDR1 MDHEN and CDR2 SYDVKM. The CDR3 is 14 residues long. CDR3 sequence (DNA): TGTGCCAGCAGTTTAGTCCGGGACGGAAACACCATATATTTT. Translating gives CASSLVRDGNTIYF.

A note on this clonotype: A much larger clone sits a single nucleotide away, making a read error possible. J is TRBJ2-1 and V is TRBV12-3 or TRBV12-4; 9 bases are a match to TRBD2. V shed 7 bases, J shed 2 bases, and the junction held 9 bases outside the gene matches. This CDR3 has 16 residues. CDR3 nucleotide sequence: TGTGCCAGCATCCGTAGACTAGCGGAGCCCTACAATGAGCAGTTCTTC. As protein: CASIRRLAEPYNEQFF.